The 26 T cell receptor beta chains given below trace back to one sample, sequenced in a study of cytomegalovirus exposure and HLA in healthy donors. Amplification used 60 Vbeta primers and 13 Jbeta primers. Generated by immunoSEQ multiplex PCR, the TCRdb table keeps only in-frame clones and is missing some. The sample lists 110,000 to 150,000 clones; around 79% were seen once. The sequenced sample was PBMCs. Source of these receptors: a female donor in good health and CMV-seronegative.

The genes are TRBV29-1 and TRBJ1-1, with 11 positions matching TRBD1. J was trimmed by 4 bases and V by 6 bases; bases with no gene match: 4. Germline V lookup: CDR1 SQVTM, CDR2 ANQGSEA. The CDR3 is 13 amino acids. The DNA of the CDR3 is TGCAGCGTGTCCGGGACAGGGGGCACTGAAGCTTTCTTT. The encoded protein is CSVSGTGGTEAFF.

The chain links TRBV4-3 to TRBJ2-3, with 14 positions matching TRBD2. Germline lookup yields CDR1 LGHNA and CDR2 YSLEER. The CDR3 runs 17 residues. V lost 2 bases and J lost 1; bases outside the gene matches: 2. The CDR3, as DNA: TGCGCCAGCAGCCAAATGACTAGCGGGGGGGGCACAGATACGCAGTATTTT. Residues: CASSQMTSGGGTDTQYF.

This chain joins TRBV9 and TRBJ1-6; 10 bases agree with TRBD1. V was pared by 0 bases and J by 10 bases, with 4 bases of the junction left unmatched. Germline V CDR1 and CDR2: SGDLS, YYNGEE. This CDR3 is 15 amino acids long. The CDR3 nucleotides are TGTGCCAGCAGCGTAGCGGGGACAGGGGTATCACCCCTCCACTTT. This gives the protein CASSVAGTGVSPLHF.

This chain joins TRBV9 and TRBJ1-5; tentatively, D is TRBD1 (6 bases). This CDR3 comprises 15 residues. The ends were cut back, 3 bases at V and 1 base at J, with 11 bases in the middle. CDR1 is SGDLS, CDR2 YYNGEE, per germline. The CDR3 spells CASSATGHSNQPQHF. In DNA, the CDR3 is TGTGCCAGCAGCGCCACAGGGCACAGCAATCAGCCCCAGCATTTT.

The V call is TRBV19, the J call TRBJ2-3, with 9 bases lining up with TRBD1. Germline V gene sequence: CDR1 LNHDA, CDR2 SQIVND (reference sequence). The CDR3 is 14 amino acids. Germline trimming cut 5 bases from V and 1 base from J; bases unmatched to any gene: 1. CDR3 residues: CASSWTGGTDTQYF. The CDR3 DNA follows: TGTGCCAGTAGTTGGACAGGGGGCACAGATACGCAGTATTTT. Combining the CDR3 with reference TRBV19 and TRBJ2-3 gives the whole variable domain DGGITQSPKYLFRKEGQNVTLSCEQNLNHDAMYWYRQDPGQGLRLIYYSQIVNDFQKGDIAEGYSVSREKKESFPLTVTSAQKNPTAFYLCASSWTGGTDTQYFGPGTRLTVL.

The rearrangement links TRBV25-1 to TRBJ1-2; 7 bases align to TRBD1. The germline CDR1 and CDR2 sequences are MGHDK and SYGVNS. CDR3 length: 13 amino acids. With V trimmed by 2 bases and J by 8 bases, 5 bases remained unmatched. CDR3 nucleotides: TGTGCCAGCAGTGAAGGAGGGACAGAAGGCTACACCTTC. Protein sequence: CASSEGGTEGYTF.

This chain's CDR3 is CASSSGASYYEQYF. CDR3 coding DNA: TGTGCCAGCAGTAGCGGGGCCTCCTACTACGAGCAGTACTTC. The genes are TRBV27 and TRBJ2-5; 7 nucleotides align to TRBD2. The J call may be in error: the DNA end matches TRBJ2-7 better. Looked up from germline, CDR1 is MNHEY and CDR2 is SMNVEV (reference sequence). The CDR3 consists of 14 residues.

The genes are TRBV14 and TRBJ2-7; TRBD2 aligns across 8 bases. CDR1 SGHDN and CDR2 FVKESK come from the germline V gene. Trimming removed 4 bases from V and 5 bases from J; junction bases left unmatched: 4. The CDR3 length is 13 residues. Here the CDR3 reads CASSPGLVDEQYF. CDR3 nucleotides: TGTGCCAGCAGCCCGGGACTAGTGGACGAGCAGTACTTC. Complete variable domain (other parts from reference TRBV14 and TRBJ2-7): EAGVTQFPSHSVIEKGQTVTLRCDPISGHDNLYWYRRVMGKEIKFLLHFVKESKQDESGMPNNRFLAERTGGTYSTLKVQPAELEDSGVYFCASSPGLVDEQYFGPGTRLTVT.

This clone occurred a few times. Other nucleotide sequences from this sample produce the same CDR3. The gene calls are TRBV7-9 and TRBJ2-3, with 14 bases identical to TRBD2. The length of the CDR3 is 15 residues. V shed 5 bases and J 8 bases; nucleotides not matched to a gene: 6. CDR1 and CDR2 (germline): SEHNR, FQNEAQ (reference sequence). CDR3 sequence reads: CASSRLAGGSGTQYF. In DNA form, the CDR3 reads TGTGCCAGCAGCCGACTAGCGGGAGGGTCGGGTACGCAGTATTTT.

This clone was seen only a few times. The gene calls are TRBV30 and TRBJ2-3; TRBD1 is a possible D gene (6 bases). The CDR3 loop spans 12 amino acids. Germline V gives CDR1 GTSNPN, CDR2 SVGIG (reference sequence). Trimming left V 7 bases short and J 4 bases short, with 12 bases between. CDR3 nucleotides: TGTGCCTTAGGACAGAAACCAGATACGCAGTATTTT. It encodes CALGQKPDTQYF.

The rearrangement uses TRBV7-9 and TRBJ2-2, with D maybe TRBD1 (5 bases). V gave up 5 bases and J gave up 5 bases, with 21 bases separating them. This CDR3 region has 17 residues. Germline V lookup: CDR1 SEHNR, CDR2 FQNEAQ (reference sequence). CDR3 coding DNA: TGTGCCAGCAGCCAACCGGGCAGGGCGAGGAAGACCGGGGAGCTGTTTTTT. Residues: CASSQPGRARKTGELFF.

The chain recombines TRBV5-4 with TRBJ1-5; D remains unclear. There are 14 residues in the CDR3. CDR1 is SGHNT and CDR2 is YYREEE in the germline V gene (reference sequence). The V end lost 4 bases, the J end lost 11 bases, and 19 bases lay between the germline ends. The DNA for the CDR3 is TGTGCCAGCAGCCTAGAGGGAGACCAACGGTCCCAGCATTTT. As protein: CASSLEGDQRSQHF.

The chain is built from TRBV7-8 and TRBJ2-7, with TRBD2 matching over 10 bases. This CDR3 is built from 15 residues. Looked up from germline, CDR1 is SGHVS and CDR2 is FQNEAQ. Germline trimming cut 5 bases from V and 2 bases from J; bases unmatched to any gene: 6. The CDR3 loop reads CASSIGTSAAYEQYF. Written as DNA, the CDR3 is TGTGCCAGCAGCATTGGGACTAGCGCCGCCTACGAGCAGTACTTC. Drawing the rest from reference TRBV7-8 and TRBJ2-7, the complete variable domain is GAGVSQSPRYKVAKRGQDVALRCDPISGHVSLFWYQQALGQGPEFLTYFQNEAQLDKSGLPSDRFFAERPEGSVSTLKIQRTQQEDSAVYLCASSIGTSAAYEQYFGPGTRLTVT.

The chain uses TRBV20-1 and TRBJ1-2; D gene uncertain. Trimming took off 6 bases at V and 4 bases at J, with 9 bases between the two ends. This CDR3 is built from 11 residues. Germline lookup yields CDR1 DFQATT and CDR2 SNEGSKA (reference sequence). This chain's CDR3 is CSALTGYGYTF. CDR3 nucleotides: TGCAGTGCCCTGACTGGCTATGGCTACACCTTC.

The chain combines TRBV28 with TRBJ1-1; possible D gene TRBD1, 5 bases. Germline V gene sequence: CDR1 MDHEN, CDR2 SYDVKM. The CDR3 runs 16 residues. Trimming removed 3 bases at V and 6 bases at J, with 20 bases between. CDR3 coding DNA: TGTGCCAGCAGTTTCCTGAATCGTGGACACCAGGCTGAAGCTTTCTTT. It specifies CASSFLNRGHQAEAFF.

The chain carries TRBV6-5 and TRBJ1-6, with TRBD1 matching 9 bases. Germline CDR1 MNHEY, CDR2 SVGAGI. V was pared by 0 bases and J by 9 bases, with 3 bases of the junction left unmatched. The CDR3 extends over 15 amino acids. DNA for the CDR3: TGTGCCAGCAGTTACTCCGGGACAGGGAGTTCACCCCTCCACTTT. As protein: CASSYSGTGSSPLHF.

CDR3 DNA sequence: TGTGCCAGCAGCTCCCAGGGGGAATCACCCCTCCACTTT. Protein: CASSSQGESPLHF. The chain links TRBV6-6 to TRBJ1-6; TRBD1 matches at 7 bases. Germline values: CDR1 MNHNY, CDR2 SVGAGI (reference sequence). The CDR3 sequence is 13 residues long. Losses at the gene ends were 6 bases for V and 10 bases for J; bases not matched to a gene: 6.

The chain uses TRBV19 and TRBJ1-5; 9 bases agree with TRBD1. The CDR3 length is 15 residues. The germline gives CDR1 LNHDA, CDR2 SQIVND (reference sequence). V was clipped by 4 bases and J by 6 bases; unmatched bases: 7. In nucleotides, the CDR3 is TGTGCCAGTAGTAATTACAGGACAGGGGTTCAGCCCCAGCATTTT. This gives the protein CASSNYRTGVQPQHF.

V and J are TRBV6-6 and TRBJ2-5; the match to TRBD2 covers 8 bases. This CDR3 is built from 12 residues. CDR1 and CDR2 (germline): MNHNY, SVGAGI (reference sequence). The J segment lost 8 bases and the V segment lost 10 bases, leaving 9 bases of the junction unmatched. This CDR3 is CATIAGTRTQYF. CDR3 nucleotides: TGTGCCACCATAGCGGGGACTAGAACCCAGTACTTC.

CDR3 nucleotides: TGTGCCAGCAGCTTGGAACTCAGGCCAGCTGCCTACGAGCAGTACTTC. This gives the protein CASSLELRPAAYEQYF. This chain connects TRBV5-5 to TRBJ2-7; D remains ambiguous. The CDR3 is 16 residues long. The V gene lost 0 bases and the J gene lost 2 bases, with 15 bases spanning the gap. Germline V lookup: CDR1 SGHKS, CDR2 YYEKEE (reference sequence).

V gene TRBV9 combines with J gene TRBJ2-1; D is ambiguous. CDR3 size: 9 residues. The germline CDR1 and CDR2 sequences are SGDLS and YYNGEE. Between the trimmed V and J ends, which lost 7 bases and 10 bases, there was a span of 6 bases. The DNA for the CDR3 is TGTGCCAGCGGCGCAGAGCAGTTCTTC. Amino acid sequence: CASGAEQFF.

J is TRBJ1-1 and V is TRBV11-2; D is uncertain. Trimming took 5 bases from V and 11 from J, leaving 12 bases between them. The CDR3 extends over 11 amino acids. Germline V gene sequence: CDR1 SGHAT, CDR2 FQNNGV. The CDR3 reads CASSERSEAFF. DNA of the CDR3: TGTGCCAGCAGCGAGCGGAGCGAGGCTTTCTTT. Full variable domain (missing parts from reference TRBV11-2 and TRBJ1-1): EAGVAQSPRYKIIEKRQSVAFWCNPISGHATLYWYQQILGQGPKLLIQFQNNGVVDDSQLPKDRFSAERLKGVDSTLKIQPAKLEDSAVYLCASSERSEAFFGQGTRLTVV.

The V and J genes are TRBV30 and TRBJ1-5; no reliable D call. V gave up 0 bases and J gave up 10 bases, with 10 bases separating them. CDR3 size: 12 residues. Germline CDR1 GTSNPN, CDR2 SVGIG (reference sequence). The chain's CDR3 is CAWSVRGFPQHF. CDR3 DNA sequence: TGTGCCTGGAGTGTACGGGGATTCCCCCAGCATTTT.

The chain carries TRBV2 and TRBJ2-7; 9 bases align to TRBD1. This CDR3 is built from 13 residues. V shed 6 bases and J 5 bases; nucleotides not matched to a gene: 5. Germline CDR1 and CDR2: SNHLY and FYNNEI. The CDR3 reads CASSGTGRNEQYF. CDR3 in DNA: TGTGCCAGCAGCGGGACAGGGAGGAACGAGCAGTACTTC.

This clone occurred a few times. The chain employs TRBV4-1 and TRBJ1-4; weak D call: TRBD1 (5 bases). V was cut by 0 bases and J by 7 bases, with 15 bases left in between. Per the germline V gene, CDR1 is MGHRA and CDR2 is YSYEKL. This CDR3 has 16 amino acids. The CDR3 DNA reads TGCGCCAGCAGCCAAGAGGGATGGCAGGGCGGTGAAAAACTGTTTTTT. Its protein product is CASSQEGWQGGEKLFF.

The V and J genes are TRBV2 and TRBJ1-5, with unresolved D. The CDR3 spans 14 residues. The germline V gene has CDR1 SNHLY and CDR2 FYNNEI. Trimming shortened V by 2 bases and J by 7 bases, and 12 bases separated the two germline ends. The CDR3 DNA sequence: TGTGCCAGCAGTGAACCCGGGTCGAGCCAGCCCCAGCATTTT. It specifies CASSEPGSSQPQHF.